Below are 20 T cell receptor beta chains sequenced from a single sample in a study of blood T cell repertoires in COVID-19. This table comes from immunoSEQ multiplex PCR, and its TCRdb copy is limited to in-frame clones, with some not included. The table lists under 55,000 clones, about nine tenths of them singletons. The sequenced material came from peripheral blood. The receptors shown here come from a woman of 80 years or more with COVID-19, enrolled during active disease.

V is TRBV4-2 and J is TRBJ2-7; 7 bases are shared with TRBD2. Germline V lookup: CDR1 LGHNA, CDR2 YNFKEQ. V lost 1 base, J lost 7 bases, and 13 bases stayed unmatched. The CDR3 has 16 amino acids. The CDR3 DNA reads as TGTGCCAGCAGCCAAGCAGGGCTAGCGGCAGGCATAGAGCAGTACTTC. The encoded protein is CASSQAGLAAGIEQYF.

The chain couples TRBV3-1 (or the pseudogene TRBV3-2) to TRBJ2-7, with 9 positions matching TRBD1. Germline V lookup: CDR1 LGHDT, CDR2 YNNKEL (reference sequence). The CDR3 spans 16 residues. Losses at the gene ends were 4 bases for V and 1 base for J; bases not matched to a gene: 8. The CDR3 DNA is TGTGCCAGCAGCCGACTTGACAGGGGGAGTTCCTACGAGCAGTACTTC. This translates into CASSRLDRGSSYEQYF.

The CDR3 loop is CAWSVHGVGGYTF. The CDR3 coding sequence is TGTGCCTGGAGTGTCCACGGGGTGGGGGGCTACACCTTC. The chain uses TRBV30 and TRBJ1-2; the D is unclear. This CDR3 spans 13 amino acids. V shed 0 bases and J shed 8 bases, with 13 bases lying between them. Germline V lookup: CDR1 GTSNPN, CDR2 SVGIG (reference sequence).

This clone was counted only a few times. V gene TRBV6-5 combines with J gene TRBJ1-5, with TRBD1 matching over 11 bases. V was clipped by 6 bases and J by 7 bases; unmatched bases: 5. CDR1 is MNHEY and CDR2 is SVGAGI in the germline V gene. This CDR3 comprises 14 residues. The CDR3 sequence: CASSGQGAVQPQHF. The CDR3 DNA reads as TGTGCCAGCAGCGGACAGGGGGCAGTACAGCCCCAGCATTTT.

J is TRBJ2-2 and V is TRBV4-1; 8 bases align to TRBD2. This CDR3 has 16 residues. Germline loops: CDR1 MGHRA, CDR2 YSYEKL. The J segment lost 2 bases and the V segment lost 2 bases, leaving 4 bases of the junction unmatched. The DNA for the CDR3 is TGCGCCAGCAGCCAAAGCGGGGGACCAAACACCGGGGAGCTGTTTTTT. Its translation is CASSQSGGPNTGELFF.

The V gene is TRBV6-5, the J gene TRBJ1-2; weak D call: TRBD1 (6 bases). The CDR3 totals 13 residues. The V and J ends lost 8 bases and 4 bases respectively, with 14 bases between them. CDR1 and CDR2 (germline): MNHEY, SVGAGI. As DNA, the CDR3 is TGTGCCAGCCGAGGGGGGGGACTCTATGGCTACACCTTC. Amino acids: CASRGGGLYGYTF.

This clone was detected a few times. The chain couples TRBV24-1 to TRBJ1-5; 11 bases are a match to TRBD1. Germline CDR1 and CDR2: KGHDR and SFDVKD. This CDR3 has 15 amino acids. V trimming: 8 bases; J trimming: 5 bases; junction bases outside the gene matches: 7. The CDR3 DNA reads as TGTGCCACCACCTCCTCGGGACAGGGGGATCAGCCCCAGCATTTT. Amino acids: CATTSSGQGDQPQHF.

The V and J genes are TRBV12-3 or TRBV12-4 and TRBJ2-1; possible D gene TRBD2, 5 bases. This CDR3 is built from 13 residues. The V end lost 6 bases, the J end lost 2 bases, and 8 bases lay between the germline ends. Written as DNA, the CDR3 is TGTGCCAGCAGCCGGGAAGCCTACAATGAGCAGTTCTTC. This encodes CASSREAYNEQFF.

This clone occurred once. This chain joins TRBV16 and TRBJ1-4; D gene unclear. The V gene lost 0 bases and the J gene lost 0 bases, with 5 bases spanning the gap. This CDR3 comprises 15 residues. CDR1 KGHSY and CDR2 FQNENV come from the germline V gene. CDR3 DNA sequence: TGTGCCAGCAGCCAATCGCACTCAACTAATGAAAAACTGTTTTTT. Amino acid sequence: CASSQSHSTNEKLFF.

The chain couples TRBV3-1 (or the pseudogene TRBV3-2) to TRBJ2-2; TRBD2 aligns across 10 bases. V gave up 6 bases and J gave up 3 bases; unmatched junction bases: 7. Germline CDR1 LGHDT, CDR2 YNNKEL (reference sequence). The CDR3 is made up of 16 amino acids. The CDR3 DNA reads TGTGCCAGCAGTCCTAGCGGGAGCCCTGACACCGGGGAGCTGTTTTTT. It specifies CASSPSGSPDTGELFF.

J is TRBJ1-2 and V is TRBV9; 8 nucleotides agree with TRBD1. Germline V lookup: CDR1 SGDLS, CDR2 YYNGEE. The CDR3 is 15 residues long. With V trimmed by 3 bases and J by 7 bases, 11 bases remained unmatched. CDR3 sequence reads: CASSAQTGVQGGYTF. For the CDR3, the DNA is TGTGCCAGCAGCGCCCAGACAGGGGTACAGGGTGGCTACACCTTC.

This chain uses TRBV9 with TRBJ1-4; 7 nucleotides agree with TRBD1. Trimming cost V 3 bases and J 8 bases; bases outside gene matches: 7. This CDR3 is built from 14 residues. Germline-derived CDR1 and CDR2 are SGDLS and YYNGEE. The CDR3 reads CASSETGTDEKLFF. Written as DNA, the CDR3 is TGTGCCAGCAGCGAGACAGGGACAGACGAAAAACTGTTTTTT.

The genes are TRBV10-3 and TRBJ1-2; 8 nucleotides match TRBD1. The CDR3 loop spans 15 amino acids. J lost 0 bases, V lost 6 bases, and 6 bases had no gene match. Looked up from germline, CDR1 is ENHRY and CDR2 is SYGVKD. The CDR3 DNA follows: TGTGCCATCAGAAACGGGACAGGAACTAACTATGGCTACACCTTC. Amino acid sequence: CAIRNGTGTNYGYTF.

The V call is TRBV5-1, the J call TRBJ1-1; D is perhaps TRBD1 (5 bases). V lost 3 bases, J lost 0 bases, and 9 bases lay in between. The germline V gene encodes CDR1 SGHRS and CDR2 YFSETQ. This CDR3 contains 14 residues. CDR3 nucleotide sequence: TGCGCCAGCAGCTCGGGGGTAATGAACACTGAAGCTTTCTTT. Its protein is CASSSGVMNTEAFF.

The chain employs TRBV21-1 and TRBJ2-7; the table's D call of TRBD2 was not tested on the DNA. TRBV21-1 is shown as a pseudogene. The CDR3 sequence is 15 residues long. CDR3 DNA: TGTGCCAGCAGCAGTTCGGGGGGGCCCTCCTACGAGCAGTACTTC. It codes for CASSSSGGPSYEQYF.

The V and J genes are TRBV7-8 and TRBJ2-3, with D possibly matching TRBD2 (6 bases). Germline V gene data show CDR1 as SGHVS and CDR2 as FQNEAQ. This CDR3 contains 17 residues. Trimming stripped 0 bases from V and 4 bases from J, with 17 bases between. The CDR3 protein is CASSLAPSWGGADTQYF. For the CDR3, the DNA is TGTGCCAGCAGCTTAGCTCCCTCTTGGGGAGGCGCAGATACGCAGTATTTT.

V gene TRBV11-3 combines with J gene TRBJ2-1; 8 nucleotides align to TRBD1. Losses at the gene ends were 1 base for V and 12 bases for J; bases not matched to a gene: 11. The CDR3 extends over 15 amino acids. CDR1 and CDR2 from the germline V gene are SGHNT and YENEEA. This CDR3 reads CASSLGGTGLRGQFF. In DNA, the CDR3 is TGTGCCAGCAGCTTAGGAGGGACAGGCTTAAGGGGGCAGTTCTTC.

The V gene is TRBV7-3, the J gene TRBJ2-1, with D possibly being TRBD2 (7 bases). Germline CDR1 is SGHTA and CDR2 is FQGTGA. The CDR3 loop spans 18 amino acids. V shed 2 bases and J shed 7 bases, with 24 bases lying between them. The CDR3 DNA follows: TGTGCCAGCAGCTTAGGTGTCTTGAGTGGGGGGGCCGGAAATGAGCAGTTCTTC. This encodes CASSLGVLSGGAGNEQFF.

DNA for the CDR3: TGTGCCAGCAGCCCGCGGACAGGGCTGAATCAGCCCCAGCATTTT. Protein: CASSPRTGLNQPQHF. The chain joins TRBV27 to TRBJ1-5; 8 bases line up with TRBD1. The trim removed 6 bases at V and 4 bases at J, leaving 8 bases unmatched. There are 15 residues in the CDR3. The V gene's germline CDR1 is MNHEY and CDR2 SMNVEV (reference sequence).

CDR3 sequence: CAWSVGAGVGYTF. The CDR3 DNA sequence: TGTGCCTGGAGTGTAGGGGCAGGGGTTGGCTACACCTTC. J is TRBJ1-2 and V is TRBV30; D perhaps matches TRBD1 (6 bases). In germline, CDR1 is GTSNPN, CDR2 SVGIG (reference sequence). Trimming pared 0 bases from V and 7 bases from J, leaving 12 bases between. There are 13 residues in the CDR3.